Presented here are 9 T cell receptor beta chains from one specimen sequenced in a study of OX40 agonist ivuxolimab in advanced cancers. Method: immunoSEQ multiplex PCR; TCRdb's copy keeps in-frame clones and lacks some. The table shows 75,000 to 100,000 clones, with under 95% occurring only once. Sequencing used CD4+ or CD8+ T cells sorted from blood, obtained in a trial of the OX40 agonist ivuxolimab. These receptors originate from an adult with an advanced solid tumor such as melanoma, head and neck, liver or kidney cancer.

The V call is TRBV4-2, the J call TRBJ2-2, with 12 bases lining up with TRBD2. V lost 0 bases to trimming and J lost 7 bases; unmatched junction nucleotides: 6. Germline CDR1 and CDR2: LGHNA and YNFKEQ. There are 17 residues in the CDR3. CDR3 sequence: CASSQDLAGGPVGELFF. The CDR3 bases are TGTGCCAGCAGCCAAGATCTAGCGGGAGGGCCGGTCGGGGAGCTGTTTTTT.

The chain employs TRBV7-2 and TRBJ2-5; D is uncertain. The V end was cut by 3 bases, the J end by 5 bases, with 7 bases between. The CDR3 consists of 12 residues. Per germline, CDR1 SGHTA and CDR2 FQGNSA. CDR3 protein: CASSLARETQYF. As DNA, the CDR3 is TGTGCCAGCAGCTTGGCCCGGGAGACCCAGTACTTC.

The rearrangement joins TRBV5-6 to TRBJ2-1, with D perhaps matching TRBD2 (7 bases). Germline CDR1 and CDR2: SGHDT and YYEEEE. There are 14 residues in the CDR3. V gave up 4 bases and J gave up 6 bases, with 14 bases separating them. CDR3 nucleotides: TGTGCCAGCAGCGGACAGACTAGCAGCAATGAGCAGTTCTTC. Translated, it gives CASSGQTSSNEQFF. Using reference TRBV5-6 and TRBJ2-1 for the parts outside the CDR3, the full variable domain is DAGVTQSPTHLIKTRGQQVTLRCSPKSGHDTVSWYQQALGQGPQFIFQYYEEEERQRGNFPDRFSGHQFPNYSSELNVNALLLGDSALYLCASSGQTSSNEQFFGPGTRLTVL.

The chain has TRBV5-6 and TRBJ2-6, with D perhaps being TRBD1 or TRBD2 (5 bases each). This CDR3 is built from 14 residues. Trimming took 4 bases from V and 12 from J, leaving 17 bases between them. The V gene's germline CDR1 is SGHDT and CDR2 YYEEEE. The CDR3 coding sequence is TGTGCCAGCAGCCTTGGAGTAGGGACCACCGTCCTGACTTTC. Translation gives CASSLGVGTTVLTF.

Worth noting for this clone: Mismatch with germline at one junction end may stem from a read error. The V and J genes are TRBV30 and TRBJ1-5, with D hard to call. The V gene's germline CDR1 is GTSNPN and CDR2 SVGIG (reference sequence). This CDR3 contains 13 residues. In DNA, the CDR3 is TGTGCCTGGAGTGTAAGTAGCAATCGGCCCCAGCATTTT. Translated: CAWSVSSNRPQHF.

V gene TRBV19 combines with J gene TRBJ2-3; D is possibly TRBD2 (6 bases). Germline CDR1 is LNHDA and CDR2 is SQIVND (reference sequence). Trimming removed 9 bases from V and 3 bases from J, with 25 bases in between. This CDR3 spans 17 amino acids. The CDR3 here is CASSSGTETGMTDTQYF. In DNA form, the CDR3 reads TGTGCCAGCTCGAGTGGGACTGAGACGGGAATGACAGATACGCAGTATTTT.

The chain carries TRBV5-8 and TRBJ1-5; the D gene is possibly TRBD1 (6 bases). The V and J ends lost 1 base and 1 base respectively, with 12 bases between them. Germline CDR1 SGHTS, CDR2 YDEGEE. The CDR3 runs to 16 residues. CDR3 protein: CASSLPGAISNQPQHF. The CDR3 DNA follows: TGTGCCAGCAGCTTGCCAGGGGCGATCAGCAATCAGCCCCAGCATTTT.

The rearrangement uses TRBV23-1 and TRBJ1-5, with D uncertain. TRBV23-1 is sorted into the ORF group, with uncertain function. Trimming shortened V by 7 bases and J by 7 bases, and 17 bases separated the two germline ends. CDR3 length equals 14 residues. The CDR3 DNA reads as TGCGCCAGCAATAGGGCACCTGCGGGACAGCCCCAGCATTTT. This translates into CASNRAPAGQPQHF.

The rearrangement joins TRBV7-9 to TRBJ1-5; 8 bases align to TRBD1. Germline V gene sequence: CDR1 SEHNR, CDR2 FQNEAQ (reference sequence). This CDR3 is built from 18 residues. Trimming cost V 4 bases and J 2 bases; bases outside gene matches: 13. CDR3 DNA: TGTGCCAGCAGCTATGGAGGGACAGGCAGGGAGGGCAATCAGCCCCAGCATTTT. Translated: CASSYGGTGREGNQPQHF. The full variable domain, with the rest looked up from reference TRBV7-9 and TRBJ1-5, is DTGVSQNPRHKITKRGQNVTFRCDPISEHNRLYWYRQTLGQGPEFLTYFQNEAQLEKSRLLSDRFSAERPKGSFSTLEIQRTEQGDSAMYLCASSYGGTGREGNQPQHFGDGTRLSIL.